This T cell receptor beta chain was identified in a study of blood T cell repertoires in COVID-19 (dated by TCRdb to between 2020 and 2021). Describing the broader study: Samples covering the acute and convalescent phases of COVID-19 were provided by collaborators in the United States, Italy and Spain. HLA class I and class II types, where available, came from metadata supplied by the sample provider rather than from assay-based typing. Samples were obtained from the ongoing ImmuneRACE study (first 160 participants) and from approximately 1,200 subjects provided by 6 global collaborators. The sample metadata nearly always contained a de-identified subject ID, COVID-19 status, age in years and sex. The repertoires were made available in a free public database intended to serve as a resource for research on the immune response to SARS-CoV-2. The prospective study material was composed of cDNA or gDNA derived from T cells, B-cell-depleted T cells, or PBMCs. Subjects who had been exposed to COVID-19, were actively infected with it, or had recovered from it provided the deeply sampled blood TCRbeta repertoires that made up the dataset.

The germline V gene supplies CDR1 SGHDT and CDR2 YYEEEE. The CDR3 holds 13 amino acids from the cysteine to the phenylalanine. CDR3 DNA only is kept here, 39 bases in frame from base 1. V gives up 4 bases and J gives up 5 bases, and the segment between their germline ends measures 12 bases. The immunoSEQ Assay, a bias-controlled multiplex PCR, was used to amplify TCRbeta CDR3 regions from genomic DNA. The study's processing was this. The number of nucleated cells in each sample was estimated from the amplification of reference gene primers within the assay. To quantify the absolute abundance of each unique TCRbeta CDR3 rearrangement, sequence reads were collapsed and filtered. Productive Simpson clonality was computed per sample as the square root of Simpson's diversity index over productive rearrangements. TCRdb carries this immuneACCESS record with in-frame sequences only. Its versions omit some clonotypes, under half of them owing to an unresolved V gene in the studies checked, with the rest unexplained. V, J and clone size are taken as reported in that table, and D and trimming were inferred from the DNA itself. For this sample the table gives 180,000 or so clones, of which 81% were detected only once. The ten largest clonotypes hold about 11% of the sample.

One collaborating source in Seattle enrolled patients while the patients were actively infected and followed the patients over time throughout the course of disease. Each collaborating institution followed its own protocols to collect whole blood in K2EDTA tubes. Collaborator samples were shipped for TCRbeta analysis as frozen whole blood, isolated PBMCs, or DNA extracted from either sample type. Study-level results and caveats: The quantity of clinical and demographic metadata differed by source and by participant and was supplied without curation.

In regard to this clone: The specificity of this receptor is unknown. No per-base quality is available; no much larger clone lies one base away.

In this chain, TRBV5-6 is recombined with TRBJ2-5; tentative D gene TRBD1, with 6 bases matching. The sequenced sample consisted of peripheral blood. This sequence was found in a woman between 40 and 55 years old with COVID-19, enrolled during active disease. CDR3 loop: CASSQGTVETQYF. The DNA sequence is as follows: TGTGCCAGCAGCCAGGGGACCGTGGAGACCCAGTACTTC.